A selection of T cell receptor beta chains follows, all from one sample in a study of shared clonotypes between healthy human individuals. Some clones are missing from TCRdb's copy, which holds only in-frame ones; the method was immunoSEQ multiplex PCR. The table records around 2,000,000 clones, about 95% of them present only once. Specimen: naive CD8+ T cells sorted from blood. These receptors all come from a man aged 18 to 29 in good health. The CDR3 runs from the conserved cysteine through the conserved F or W. Fields, in order: V gene, CDR3 length, CDR3 protein.

v_gene: TRBV7-9
len: 14
CDR3aa: CASILESSYNEQFF

v_gene: TRBV27
len: 13
CDR3aa: CASSLWTMETQYF

v_gene: TRBV27
len: 15
CDR3aa: CASTPPGGGTDTQYF

v_gene: TRBV6-1
len: 16
CDR3aa: CASSDIGSGVVDTQYF

v_gene: TRBV11-2
len: 15
CDR3aa: CASSSRGEPNSPLHF

v_gene: TRBV5-3
len: 19
CDR3aa: CARSFYCSGDLKKEYGYTF

v_gene: TRBV7-9
len: 13
CDR3aa: CASQRDLSYEQYF

v_gene: TRBV6-5
len: 14
CDR3aa: CASCPLREGRGYTF

v_gene: TRBV2
len: 15
CDR3aa: CASSLSGGASETQYF

v_gene: TRBV9
len: 17
CDR3aa: CASSSNRESGNYNEQFF

v_gene: TRBV4-3
len: 15
CDR3aa: CASSQVTGANYGYTF

v_gene: TRBV28
len: 12
CDR3aa: CASTTGNTEAFF

v_gene: TRBV6-6
len: 14
CDR3aa: CASSYGAVNTEAFF

v_gene: TRBV2
len: 12
CDR3aa: CASRQMNTEAFF

v_gene: TRBV13
len: 13
CDR3aa: CASSLDGYYGYTF